The 9 T cell receptor beta chains reported below all come from one sample, sequenced in a study of identifying expanded T cells in peripheral blood. Method: immunoSEQ multiplex PCR; TCRdb's copy keeps in-frame clones and lacks some. The table has 80,000 to 90,000 clones, approximately 86% seen once. Sequencing was done on a sample of blood. Every receptor here comes from a person aged 18 to 69 in good health.

The chain joins TRBV6-5 to TRBJ2-7; D remains ambiguous. Trimming took off 0 bases at V and 3 bases at J, with 9 bases between the two ends. The CDR3 length is 14 residues. The germline V gene encodes CDR1 MNHEY and CDR2 SVGAGI. The CDR3 is CASSYSDPSYEQYF. The CDR3 nucleotides are TGTGCCAGCAGTTACTCGGACCCTAGCTACGAGCAGTACTTC.

V usage is TRBV11-1 and J usage is TRBJ2-1; D might be TRBD1 or TRBD2, each matching 5 bases. The CDR3 extends over 14 amino acids. V lost 5 bases, J lost 7 bases, and 15 bases lay in between. From germline, CDR1 is SGHAT and CDR2 FQDESV (reference sequence). The CDR3, as DNA: TGTGCCAGCAGCCGCAGCCGGGGCACTAATGAGCAGTTCTTC. Translated, it gives CASSRSRGTNEQFF.

J is TRBJ2-7 and V is TRBV28, with D tentatively TRBD2 (5 bases). The CDR3 contains 12 residues. The V end lost 6 bases, the J end lost 5 bases, and 11 bases lay between the germline ends. Looked up from germline, CDR1 is MDHEN and CDR2 is SYDVKM. The CDR3 spells CASREGLNEQYF. CDR3 DNA sequence: TGTGCCAGCAGAGAGGGTTTGAACGAGCAGTACTTC.

The chain joins TRBV7-9 to TRBJ1-2; D is unclear. CDR3 length: 13 residues. From germline, CDR1 is SEHNR and CDR2 FQNEAQ (reference sequence). Trimming pared 0 bases from V and 4 bases from J, leaving 6 bases between. CDR3 loop: CASSLASFYGYTF. In DNA form, the CDR3 reads TGTGCCAGCAGCTTAGCAAGCTTCTATGGCTACACCTTC.

The rearrangement joins TRBV6-1 to TRBJ2-7; D is possibly TRBD2 (6 bases). The CDR3 runs to 13 residues. The ends were cut back, 2 bases at V and 9 bases at J, with 14 bases in the middle. CDR1 is MNHNS, CDR2 SASEGT, per germline. CDR3 in DNA: TGTGCCAGCAGTGAAAGACGGGGGAAGGCGCAGTACTTC. Protein sequence: CASSERRGKAQYF.

The V gene is TRBV9, the J gene TRBJ1-1; the D gene is possibly TRBD1 (5 bases). V lost 4 bases and J 0 bases, leaving 22 bases between the germline ends. The CDR3 covers 18 residues. Germline V gene sequence: CDR1 SGDLS, CDR2 YYNGEE. The CDR3 coding sequence is TGTGCCAGCAGCCGTAGAACTGACGGGGGAAACATGAACACTGAAGCTTTCTTT. It translates to CASSRRTDGGNMNTEAFF.

The chain uses TRBV7-9 and TRBJ1-1; a possible D gene is TRBD1 (6 bases). CDR1 SEHNR and CDR2 FQNEAQ come from the germline V gene (reference sequence). V was pared by 5 bases and J by 1 base, with 8 bases between. The CDR3 is made up of 13 amino acids. The CDR3 bases are TGTGCCAGCAGCGTACAGGGGAACACTGAAGCTTTCTTT. Protein product: CASSVQGNTEAFF. Variable domain in full (rest from reference TRBV7-9 and TRBJ1-1): DTGVSQNPRHKITKRGQNVTFRCDPISEHNRLYWYRQTLGQGPEFLTYFQNEAQLEKSRLLSDRFSAERPKGSFSTLEIQRTEQGDSAMYLCASSVQGNTEAFFGQGTRLTVV.

The J gene is TRBJ1-2, the V gene TRBV18; 7 bases match TRBD1. CDR1 is KGHSH and CDR2 is LQKENI in the germline V gene. The trim removed 0 bases at V and 2 bases at J, leaving 3 bases unmatched. The CDR3 covers 15 residues. The CDR3 DNA is TGTGCCAGCTCACCACCATCGACAGGGAACTATGGCTACACCTTC. This gives the protein CASSPPSTGNYGYTF.

The chain links TRBV21-1 to TRBJ2-1; the table names TRBD1, a call not compared with the DNA. TRBV21-1 is termed a pseudogene. CDR3 size: 16 residues. The CDR3 loop is CASSKDPGQVGNEQFF. The CDR3 DNA reads as TGTGCCAGCAGCAAAGATCCGGGACAGGTCGGGAATGAGCAGTTCTTC.